This T cell receptor beta chain came from a study of blood T cells in healthy people across ages. Study-wide results and caveats: CMV status of donors was unknown, possibly confounding expanded clonotype changes.

PBMCs, at least 6 million per sample, were isolated. For this clonotype: Its antigen is not identified.

This CDR3 has 15 residues. The V end lost 7 bases, the J end lost 4 bases, and 16 bases lay between the germline ends. Germline lookup yields CDR1 SNHLY and CDR2 FYNNEI. With a J-beta primer mix and a sample-barcoded 5' primer, a second PCR ran roughly 6 to 11 cycles. A template-switch adaptor with 12 random nucleotides tagged each cDNA molecule. At least 3 million CDR3-containing paired-end reads were obtained per sample. One entry per CDR3 protein results from TCRdb running MiXCR on the 5' RACE reads. Of 700,000 to 950,000 distinct CDR3 sequences in the sample, more than 40% were seen once. This TCR derives from a woman aged 55-70 years in good health. The material sequenced was blood. The rearrangement links TRBV2 to TRBJ2-2, with TRBD1 as a possible D gene (7 bases). CDR3 DNA: TGTGCCAGCAAAGACAGGGAGGTCCCCACCGGGGAGCTGTTTTTT. It translates to CASKDREVPTGELFF. Full variable domain (remainder filled in from reference TRBV2 and TRBJ2-2): EPEVTQTPSHQVTQMGQEVILRCVPISNHLYFYWYRQILGQKVEFLVSFYNNEISEKSEIFDDQFSVERPDGSNFTLKIRSTKLEDSAMYFCASKDREVPTGELFFGEGSRLTVL.